This passage covers 21 T cell receptor beta chains from one sample sequenced in a study of cytomegalovirus exposure and HLA in healthy donors. PCR involved 60 Vbeta and 13 Jbeta primers. The repertoire was sequenced with immunoSEQ multiplex PCR; TCRdb's copy has only in-frame clones and lacks some. The repertoire holds approximately 190,000 clones, with roughly 73% as singletons. Sequenced: PBMCs. The receptors originated from a woman in her 30s in good health and CMV-seronegative.

CDR3 bases: TGTGCCAGCAGCTACCGCGGGGCTTGGGATTCACCCCTCCACTTT. Protein: CASSYRGAWDSPLHF. V is TRBV6-6 and J is TRBJ1-6; D possibly corresponds to TRBD1 (5 bases). CDR3 length equals 15 residues. Trimming cost V 6 bases and J 8 bases, with 17 bases left between them. Germline CDR1 and CDR2: MNHNY and SVGAGI (reference sequence).

The chain couples TRBV7-8 to TRBJ1-5, with a possible D match to TRBD1 (6 bases). V was clipped by 2 bases and J by 1 base, with 9 bases between them. CDR1 is SGHVS and CDR2 is FQNEAQ in the germline V gene. The CDR3 covers 15 residues. The CDR3 region has the DNA TGTGCCAGCAGCTTATTGGACAGCAGCAATCAGCCCCAGCATTTT. It is translated as CASSLLDSSNQPQHF.

This clone was seen a handful of times. V gene TRBV5-1 combines with J gene TRBJ1-1, with 7 bases fitting TRBD1. The CDR3 runs to 14 residues. CDR1 is SGHRS, CDR2 YFSETQ, per germline. J gave up 0 bases and V 7 bases, and 6 bases lay outside the gene matches. The CDR3 region has the DNA TGCGCCAGCTGCCAGGGGGTAGTGAACACTGAAGCTTTCTTT. Residues: CASCQGVVNTEAFF.

The chain is built from TRBV5-1 and TRBJ2-6; D call uncertain. The CDR3 has 15 residues. Trimming shortened V by 4 bases and J by 0 bases, and 8 bases separated the two germline ends. Per the germline V gene, CDR1 is SGHRS and CDR2 is YFSETQ. The CDR3 spells CASSAPSSGANVLTF. In DNA form, the CDR3 reads TGCGCCAGCAGCGCCCCTAGCTCTGGGGCCAACGTCCTGACTTTC. The variable domain in full, completed from reference TRBV5-1 and TRBJ2-6, reads KAGVTQTPRYLIKTRGQQVTLSCSPISGHRSVSWYQQTPGQGLQFLFEYFSETQRNKGNFPGRFSGRQFSNSRSEMNVSTLELGDSALYLCASSAPSSGANVLTFGAGSRLTVL.

This clone was counted only a few times. The chain recombines TRBV7-8 with TRBJ1-5, with 10 bases that match TRBD1. Trimming took 5 bases from V and 7 from J; bases not matched to a gene: 8. The CDR3 sequence is 15 residues long. The V gene's germline CDR1 is SGHVS and CDR2 FQNEAQ. The CDR3 nucleotides read TGTGCCAGCAGCACCCGACAGGGGGCAGGACAGCCCCAGCATTTT. Translating gives CASSTRQGAGQPQHF.

The rearrangement uses TRBV5-4 and TRBJ2-7; maybe TRBD2 (7 bases). This CDR3 has 15 residues. V lost 4 bases, J lost 7 bases, and 21 bases lay in between. Germline V gene lookup returns CDR1 SGHNT and CDR2 YYREEE (reference sequence). This chain's CDR3 is CASSLRGALGEEQYF. The CDR3, as DNA: TGTGCCAGCAGCCTCCGGGGGGCGCTCGGGGAGGAGCAGTACTTC.

Worth noting for this clone: The conserved final phenylalanine or tryptophan is absent from the CDR3, which likely points to a read error. The chain has TRBV5-1 and TRBJ1-1, with 9 positions matching TRBD1. CDR1 is SGHRS and CDR2 is YFSETQ in the germline V gene. The CDR3 consists of 14 residues. V lost 5 bases to trimming and J lost 4 bases; unmatched junction nucleotides: 6. The CDR3 region has the DNA TGCGCCAGCAGGGTACAGGGGGCAAGCACTGAAGCTTTCCTT. Amino acid sequence: CASRVQGASTEAFL.

A note on this clone: An end of the junction differs from the germline gene, which may be a read error. The J gene is TRBJ2-7, the V gene TRBV7-6; the D gene is possibly TRBD1 (6 bases). Germline loops: CDR1 SGHVS, CDR2 FNYEAQ. The CDR3 is 16 amino acids. CDR3 residues: CASSPRSSRGENEQCF. CDR3 nucleotides: TGTGCCAGCAGCCCCCGAAGTAGCAGGGGTGAGAACGAGCAGTGCTTC.

The V gene is TRBV19, the J gene TRBJ2-7, with TRBD2 matching over 8 bases. The CDR3 spans 15 residues. CDR1 LNHDA and CDR2 SQIVND come from the germline V gene (reference sequence). J lost 2 bases, V lost 3 bases, and 6 bases had no gene match. The CDR3, as DNA: TGTGCCAGTAGTATTGGCGGGGGGCTCCCCTACGAGCAGTACTTC. Protein product: CASSIGGGLPYEQYF.

The rearrangement joins TRBV2 to TRBJ1-2; 10 bases align to TRBD1. Germline V lookup: CDR1 SNHLY, CDR2 FYNNEI. The ends lost 8 bases at V and 2 bases at J; junction bases unmatched: 11. This CDR3 has 16 residues. The CDR3, as DNA: TGTGCCAGCCCCTATGCAGGGACAGGGGAAAACTATGGCTACACCTTC. Its translation: CASPYAGTGENYGYTF.

This chain connects TRBV10-3 to TRBJ2-5; 7 nucleotides align to TRBD2. This CDR3 region has 16 residues. The ends lost 0 bases at V and 3 bases at J; junction bases unmatched: 7. The germline V gene encodes CDR1 ENHRY and CDR2 SYGVKD. The CDR3 nucleotides read TGTGCCATCAGTGAGTCGATTCCTAGCGGAGAAGAGACCCAGTACTTC. Protein product: CAISESIPSGEETQYF.

The genes are TRBV10-3 and TRBJ2-7; TRBD1 matches 10 bases. The junction had 2 bases not matched to a gene; V was cut back by 4 bases and J by 2 bases. The length of the CDR3 is 14 residues. Germline-derived CDR1 and CDR2 are ENHRY and SYGVKD. CDR3 protein: CAISGTGGTYEQYF. CDR3 nucleotides: TGTGCCATCAGTGGGACAGGGGGGACCTACGAGCAGTACTTC.

The chain couples TRBV25-1 to TRBJ2-7; 7 nucleotides align to TRBD1. V was clipped by 2 bases and J by 1 base; unmatched bases: 8. This CDR3 is built from 16 residues. Looked up from germline, CDR1 is MGHDK and CDR2 is SYGVNS. CDR3 residues: CASSEQGDIQSYEQYF. Here the CDR3 DNA reads TGTGCCAGCAGTGAACAGGGGGACATACAATCCTACGAGCAGTACTTC.

The CDR3 region has the DNA TGTGCCAGCAGCCCGCAGGGGAGCACTGAAGCTTTCTTT. Translated: CASSPQGSTEAFF. The chain links TRBV7-9 to TRBJ1-1; D is perhaps TRBD1 (6 bases). Germline CDR1 is SEHNR and CDR2 is FQNEAQ (reference sequence). Trimming stripped 5 bases from V and 4 bases from J, with 11 bases between. The CDR3 has 13 amino acids. The complete variable domain, with remaining parts taken from reference TRBV7-9 and TRBJ1-1, reads DTGVSQNPRHKITKRGQNVTFRCDPISEHNRLYWYRQTLGQGPEFLTYFQNEAQLEKSRLLSDRFSAERPKGSFSTLEIQRTEQGDSAMYLCASSPQGSTEAFFGQGTRLTVV.

V usage is TRBV5-1 and J usage is TRBJ2-3, with 9 nucleotides matching TRBD1. This CDR3 has 19 residues. Trimming removed 0 bases from V and 3 bases from J; junction bases left unmatched: 14. The germline gives CDR1 SGHRS, CDR2 YFSETQ. Written as DNA, the CDR3 is TGCGCCAGCAGCTTGGCCGGGACAGGGAACTTTATTGGGACAGATACGCAGTATTTT. It translates to CASSLAGTGNFIGTDTQYF.

The V gene is TRBV7-2, the J gene TRBJ2-1; a possible D gene is TRBD2 (6 bases). Looked up from germline, CDR1 is SGHTA and CDR2 is FQGNSA. V lost 1 base to trimming and J lost 9 bases, with 22 bases between them. This CDR3 is 17 amino acids long. CDR3 sequence (DNA): TGTGCCAGCAGCTTAGGTCCCGCGGGGAGAAGTCAAAGTGAGCAGTTCTTC. Its translation: CASSLGPAGRSQSEQFF.

The gene calls are TRBV19 and TRBJ1-5; 9 nucleotides line up with TRBD1. This CDR3 is 15 amino acids long. Germline CDR1 LNHDA, CDR2 SQIVND (reference sequence). V lost 5 bases and J lost 5; bases outside the gene matches: 7. The CDR3 spells CASSRETGGHQPQHF. DNA for the CDR3: TGTGCCAGTAGTCGTGAAACAGGGGGCCATCAGCCCCAGCATTTT.

The genes are TRBV30 and TRBJ1-2, with 7 bases that match TRBD1. The CDR3 extends over 12 amino acids. The germline CDR1 and CDR2 sequences are GTSNPN and SVGIG (reference sequence). V dropped 5 bases and J dropped 5; count of bases not matched to a gene: 5. The CDR3, as DNA: TGTGCCTGGGGGGGACAGATTTATGGCTACACCTTC. It encodes CAWGGQIYGYTF.

The chain links TRBV7-2 to TRBJ1-2; weak D call: TRBD1 (6 bases). Germline V gene lookup returns CDR1 SGHTA and CDR2 FQGNSA. The CDR3 is made up of 16 amino acids. V was pared by 1 base and J by 9 bases, with 21 bases between. This CDR3 is CASSLGGGGFLRSYTF. The CDR3 DNA reads as TGTGCCAGCAGCTTAGGGGGAGGGGGGTTCCTCCGAAGCTACACCTTC. The entire variable domain, with the rest obtained from reference TRBV7-2 and TRBJ1-2, is as follows: GAGVSQSPSNKVTEKGKDVELRCDPISGHTALYWYRQSLGQGLEFLIYFQGNSAPDKSGLPSDRFSAERTGGSVSTLTIQRTQQEDSAVYLCASSLGGGGFLRSYTFGSGTRLTVV.

This clone was picked up a small number of times. This chain links TRBV5-1 with TRBJ2-1, with TRBD1 matching over 7 bases. V was clipped by 3 bases and J by 10 bases; unmatched bases: 4. Germline V gene data show CDR1 as SGHRS and CDR2 as YFSETQ. There are 12 residues in the CDR3. CDR3 DNA sequence: TGCGCCAGCAGCTCTCAGGGGGTCGAGCAGTTCTTC. Translating it yields CASSSQGVEQFF. Together with reference TRBV5-1 and TRBJ2-1, the CDR3 gives the full variable domain: KAGVTQTPRYLIKTRGQQVTLSCSPISGHRSVSWYQQTPGQGLQFLFEYFSETQRNKGNFPGRFSGRQFSNSRSEMNVSTLELGDSALYLCASSSQGVEQFFGPGTRLTVL.

The chain links TRBV7-3 to TRBJ2-3; possibly TRBD2 for D (5 bases). CDR3 size: 16 residues. Trimming removed 5 bases at V and 0 bases at J, with 15 bases between. Per the germline V gene, CDR1 is SGHTA and CDR2 is FQGTGA. The CDR3 DNA sequence: TGTGCCAGCAGCCTGGCGGGCGGTTCTAGCACAGATACGCAGTATTTT. This codes for CASSLAGGSSTDTQYF.